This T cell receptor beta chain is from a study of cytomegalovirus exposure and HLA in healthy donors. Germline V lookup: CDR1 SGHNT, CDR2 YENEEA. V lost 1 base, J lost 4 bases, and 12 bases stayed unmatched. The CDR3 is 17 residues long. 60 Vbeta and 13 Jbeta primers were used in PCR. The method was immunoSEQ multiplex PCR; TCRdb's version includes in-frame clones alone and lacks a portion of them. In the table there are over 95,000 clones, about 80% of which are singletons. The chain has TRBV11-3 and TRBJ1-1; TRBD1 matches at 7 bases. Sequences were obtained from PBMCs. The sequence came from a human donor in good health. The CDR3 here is CASSLGGGQGVLTEAFF. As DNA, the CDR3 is TGTGCCAGCAGCTTAGGAGGTGGGCAGGGGGTCCTCACTGAAGCTTTCTTT.